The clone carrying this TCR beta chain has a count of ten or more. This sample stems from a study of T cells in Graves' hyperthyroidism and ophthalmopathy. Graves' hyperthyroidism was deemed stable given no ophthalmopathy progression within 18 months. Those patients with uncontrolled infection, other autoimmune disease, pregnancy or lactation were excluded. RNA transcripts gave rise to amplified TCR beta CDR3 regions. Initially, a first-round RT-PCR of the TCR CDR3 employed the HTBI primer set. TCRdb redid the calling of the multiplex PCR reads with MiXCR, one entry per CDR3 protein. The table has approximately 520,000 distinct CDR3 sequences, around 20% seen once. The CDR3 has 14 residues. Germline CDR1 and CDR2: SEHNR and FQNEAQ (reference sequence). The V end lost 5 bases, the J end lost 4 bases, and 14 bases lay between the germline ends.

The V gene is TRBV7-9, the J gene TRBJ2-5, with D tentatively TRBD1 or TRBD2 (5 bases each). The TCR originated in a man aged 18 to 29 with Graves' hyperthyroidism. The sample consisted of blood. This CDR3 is CASSPGGISETQYF. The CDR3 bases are TGTGCCAGCAGCCCTGGGGGAATCTCAGAGACCCAGTACTTC.